The 29 T cell receptor beta chains presented below share a single source sample, sequenced in a study of blood T cell repertoires in COVID-19. Sequencing used immunoSEQ multiplex PCR; TCRdb keeps in-frame clones, though not all of them. Among a few hundred thousand clones, 70% to 90% were seen once, and the ten largest hold roughly 8%. The sample was PBMCs or T cells enriched from blood (not recorded which). These TCRs come from an older woman who had recovered from COVID-19.

The chain combines TRBV7-9 with TRBJ1-2; D is undetermined. The V end lost 3 bases, the J end lost 6 bases, and 5 bases lay between the germline ends. The CDR3 has 11 residues. Germline assignment: CDR1 SEHNR and CDR2 FQNEAQ (reference sequence). DNA for the CDR3: TGTGCCAGCAGCTTTTTTAATGGCTACACCTTC. It is translated as CASSFFNGYTF.

The rearrangement uses TRBV5-5 and TRBJ1-2; TRBD1 matches at 12 bases. The CDR3 runs to 17 residues. Germline V gene data show CDR1 as SGHKS and CDR2 as YYEKEE (reference sequence). With V trimmed by 0 bases and J by 4 bases, 7 bases remained unmatched. CDR3 in amino acids: CASSLAQGQGAGYGYTF. The CDR3 region has the DNA TGTGCCAGCAGCTTGGCTCAGGGACAGGGGGCTGGCTATGGCTACACCTTC.

The chain recombines TRBV10-2 with TRBJ2-3; tentative D call: TRBD2 (6 bases). CDR3 size: 16 residues. V lost 0 bases and J 2 bases, leaving 12 bases between the germline ends. CDR1 and CDR2 from the germline V gene are WSHSY and SAAADI. The CDR3 DNA is TGCGCCAGCAGTGAGTCTACTAGCCCTTCCACAGATACGCAGTATTTT. Translation: CASSESTSPSTDTQYF.

The V call is TRBV5-1, the J call TRBJ1-1, with TRBD1 matching over 10 bases. Germline trimming cut 4 bases from V and 6 bases from J; bases unmatched to any gene: 6. CDR1 is SGHRS and CDR2 is YFSETQ in the germline V gene. The length of the CDR3 is 14 residues. CDR3 nucleotide sequence: TGCGCCAGCAGCGAGGACAGGGGGGACCCTGAAGCTTTCTTT. This encodes CASSEDRGDPEAFF.

V usage is TRBV6-1 and J usage is TRBJ1-1, with 7 bases aligning to TRBD1. The V segment lost 0 bases and the J segment 4 bases; nucleotides outside the gene matches: 8. This CDR3 region has 16 residues. The germline gives CDR1 MNHNS, CDR2 SASEGT. DNA for the CDR3: TGTGCCAGCAGTGAAGCAGTTAGCAGGGGGATCACTGAAGCTTTCTTT. This encodes CASSEAVSRGITEAFF.

The rearrangement uses TRBV25-1 and TRBJ1-2, with a tentative D call TRBD1 (6 bases). Between the trimmed V and J ends, which lost 6 bases and 6 bases, there was a span of 11 bases. This CDR3 comprises 12 residues. Germline V gives CDR1 MGHDK, CDR2 SYGVNS. CDR3 region: CASRGGYHGYTF. The CDR3 bases are TGTGCCAGCAGAGGGGGATACCATGGCTACACCTTC.

The genes are TRBV11-2 and TRBJ1-1; 7 bases match TRBD1. Germline V lookup: CDR1 SGHAT, CDR2 FQNNGV. The ends lost 5 bases at V and 0 bases at J; junction bases unmatched: 3. The length of the CDR3 is 14 residues. The CDR3 nucleotides read TGTGCCAGCAGCCAGGACAGGTTGAACACTGAAGCTTTCTTT. Protein: CASSQDRLNTEAFF.

This clone appeared a single time. The chain joins TRBV27 to TRBJ2-7, with TRBD1 matching over 7 bases. The junction had 4 bases not matched to a gene; V was cut back by 4 bases and J by 1 base. CDR1 and CDR2 from the germline V gene are MNHEY and SMNVEV (reference sequence). This CDR3 is 14 amino acids long. Here the CDR3 DNA reads TGTGCCAGCAGTTACAGGGGTAAATCCTACGAGCAGTACTTC. Translating it yields CASSYRGKSYEQYF.

The chain links TRBV19 to TRBJ2-2; 9 positions match TRBD2. Germline-derived CDR1 and CDR2 are LNHDA and SQIVND (reference sequence). Trimming cost V 6 bases and J 6 bases; bases outside gene matches: 11. CDR3 length: 16 amino acids. In DNA form, the CDR3 reads TGTGCCAGTAGAGGTAGCGGGGGTTTGTTGGCCGGGGAGCTGTTTTTT. It encodes CASRGSGGLLAGELFF.

The rearrangement joins TRBV2 to TRBJ1-5; TRBD1 might be the D (6 bases). Trimming took 1 base from V and 2 from J, leaving 12 bases between them. CDR1 is SNHLY and CDR2 is FYNNEI in the germline V gene. The CDR3 length is 16 residues. CDR3 DNA: TGTGCCAGCAGTGAAGACAGGGTGGGTGGCAATCAGCCCCAGCATTTT. This translates into CASSEDRVGGNQPQHF.

This chain uses TRBV6-5 with TRBJ1-3, with D perhaps matching TRBD1 (6 bases). The CDR3 totals 16 residues. From germline, CDR1 is MNHEY and CDR2 SVGAGI. V was pared by 0 bases and J by 5 bases, with 14 bases between. The CDR3 spells CASSYSLAGARNTIYF. Here the CDR3 DNA reads TGTGCCAGCAGTTACTCCTTGGCAGGGGCGAGAAACACCATATATTTT.

The chain links TRBV28 to TRBJ1-1, with TRBD1 as a possible D gene (5 bases). V lost 4 bases and J lost 1, with 19 bases in between. The length of the CDR3 is 17 residues. Germline-derived CDR1 and CDR2 are MDHEN and SYDVKM. The CDR3 DNA reads as TGTGCCAGCAGTTCCTACCCCTCGGGGAGGGGGAACACTGAAGCTTTCTTT. Its translation is CASSSYPSGRGNTEAFF.

The V gene is TRBV7-2, the J gene TRBJ2-3, with D possibly matching TRBD1 (5 bases). Trimming stripped 5 bases from V and 2 bases from J, with 14 bases between. The CDR3 has 15 amino acids. The V gene's germline CDR1 is SGHTA and CDR2 FQGNSA. The CDR3 DNA is TGTGCCAGCAGCGGGGCGCCAGGGAACACAGATACGCAGTATTTT. Translated: CASSGAPGNTDTQYF.

V and J are TRBV11-2 and TRBJ2-7; D remains ambiguous. The CDR3 sequence is 13 residues long. CDR1 and CDR2 from the germline V gene are SGHAT and FQNNGV. V was cut by 0 bases and J by 0 bases, with 3 bases left in between. In DNA form, the CDR3 reads TGTGCCAGCAGCTTAGAGAGCTCCTACGAGCAGTACGTC. It translates to CASSLESSYEQYV.

This chain joins TRBV25-1 and TRBJ2-7; the D gene is possibly TRBD1 (6 bases). CDR1 and CDR2 from the germline V gene are MGHDK and SYGVNS. The ends were cut back, 1 base at V and 0 bases at J, with 10 bases in the middle. CDR3 size: 15 residues. The CDR3 spells CASSELRGSSYEQYF. For the CDR3, the DNA is TGTGCCAGCAGTGAATTAAGGGGGAGCTCCTACGAGCAGTACTTC.

The chain uses TRBV4-1 and TRBJ2-2; no clear D gene. Trimming cost V 3 bases and J 0 bases, with 5 bases left between them. Germline V CDR1 and CDR2: MGHRA, YSYEKL. The length of the CDR3 is 14 residues. The CDR3 sequence: CASSHGSNTGELFF. The CDR3 DNA follows: TGCGCCAGCAGCCACGGGTCGAACACCGGGGAGCTGTTTTTT.

The CDR3 DNA reads TGTGCCAGCAGTGGCGCAGCGTCCTACGAGCAGTACTTC. Protein product: CASSGAASYEQYF. This chain uses TRBV2 with TRBJ2-7; D uncertain. Germline V gives CDR1 SNHLY, CDR2 FYNNEI. This CDR3 has 13 amino acids. Trimming shortened V by 4 bases and J by 1 base, and 8 bases separated the two germline ends.

This clone has just one count. The chain recombines TRBV7-9 with TRBJ2-2; D ambiguous. Trimming took off 1 base at V and 9 bases at J, with 18 bases between the two ends. Germline CDR1 reads SEHNR; CDR2 reads FQNEAQ (reference sequence). This CDR3 contains 16 residues. The CDR3 DNA reads as TGTGCCAGCAGCTTAGTGGTTGTTGATCTCCTAAGGGAGCTGTTTTTT. Translation gives CASSLVVVDLLRELFF.

This clone occurred once. The chain employs TRBV10-1 and TRBJ2-1, with 8 nucleotides matching TRBD2. Germline trimming cut 2 bases from V and 2 bases from J; bases unmatched to any gene: 2. The CDR3 has 15 amino acids. Germline CDR1 reads WNHNN; CDR2 reads SYGVQD (reference sequence). The CDR3 here is CASSEERGTYNEQFF. The CDR3 DNA reads as TGCGCCAGCAGTGAGGAGCGGGGGACCTACAATGAGCAGTTCTTC.

The chain links TRBV6-5 to TRBJ1-5; TRBD1 might be the D (5 bases). From germline, CDR1 is MNHEY and CDR2 SVGAGI. The CDR3 loop spans 14 amino acids. The V end was cut by 8 bases, the J end by 0 bases, with 11 bases between. This CDR3 reads CASVEGHSNQPQHF. The CDR3 DNA follows: TGTGCCAGCGTAGAAGGACATAGCAATCAGCCCCAGCATTTT.

The chain carries TRBV5-1 and TRBJ2-7; TRBD2 might be the D (7 bases). Trimming took off 3 bases at V and 5 bases at J, with 12 bases between the two ends. From germline, CDR1 is SGHRS and CDR2 YFSETQ. CDR3 length: 13 amino acids. CDR3 sequence (DNA): TGCGCCAGCAGCTGGGAGGGGGTCAACGAGCAGTACTTC. Residues: CASSWEGVNEQYF.

V usage is TRBV5-1 and J usage is TRBJ2-3, with D unclear. The germline gives CDR1 SGHRS, CDR2 YFSETQ. This CDR3 comprises 11 residues. V lost 7 bases and J lost 0, with 3 bases in between. CDR3 coding DNA: TGCGCCAGCGGCAGCACAGATACGCAGTATTTT. Translating it yields CASGSTDTQYF. The whole variable domain, remainder taken from reference TRBV5-1 and TRBJ2-3, is KAGVTQTPRYLIKTRGQQVTLSCSPISGHRSVSWYQQTPGQGLQFLFEYFSETQRNKGNFPGRFSGRQFSNSRSEMNVSTLELGDSALYLCASGSTDTQYFGPGTRLTVL.

The chain recombines TRBV18 with TRBJ2-1, with D tentatively TRBD1 (5 bases). V lost 2 bases to trimming and J lost 8 bases, with 7 bases between them. Germline loops: CDR1 KGHSH, CDR2 LQKENI. The CDR3 length is 12 residues. The CDR3 DNA reads as TGTGCCAGCTCACCAATAGGGGATGAGCAGTTCTTC. Translating gives CASSPIGDEQFF.

The V gene is TRBV12-3 or TRBV12-4, the J gene TRBJ2-7; D is possibly TRBD1 (5 bases). The CDR3 has 12 amino acids. Trimming removed 5 bases from V and 7 bases from J, with 12 bases in between. In DNA form, the CDR3 reads TGTGCCAGCAGTACGACAGCTCTGGAGCAGTACTTC. The encoded protein is CASSTTALEQYF.

The chain combines TRBV13 with TRBJ1-1, with a possible D match to TRBD1 (6 bases). Germline CDR1 reads PRHDT; CDR2 reads FYEKMQ (reference sequence). The CDR3 totals 15 residues. V gave up 8 bases and J gave up 4 bases, with 20 bases separating them. CDR3 region: CASCDEGGLSTEAFF. The CDR3 nucleotides are TGTGCCAGCTGCGATGAAGGGGGATTGAGCACTGAAGCTTTCTTT.

V and J are TRBV29-1 and TRBJ2-2, with a weak D call TRBD2 (6 bases). The CDR3 sequence is 11 residues long. V gave up 7 bases and J gave up 5 bases, with 8 bases separating them. The germline gives CDR1 SQVTM, CDR2 ANQGSEA. CDR3 nucleotide sequence: TGCAGCGCCGGGGGTACCGGGGAGCTGTTTTTT. This codes for CSAGGTGELFF.

This chain joins TRBV4-2 and TRBJ1-5; unclear D gene. V was shortened by 1 base and J by 2 bases, with 12 bases between the two germline ends. CDR1 is LGHNA and CDR2 is YNFKEQ in the germline V gene. The CDR3 has 16 amino acids. CDR3 sequence reads: CASSQVRESGNQPQHF. CDR3 bases: TGTGCCAGCAGCCAAGTACGAGAATCCGGCAATCAGCCCCAGCATTTT.

The chain combines TRBV19 with TRBJ1-3; no definite D call. V lost 3 bases and J 3 bases, leaving 6 bases between the germline ends. The CDR3 is 13 amino acids. Per the germline V gene, CDR1 is LNHDA and CDR2 is SQIVND (reference sequence). Here the CDR3 DNA reads TGTGCCAGTAGTATGTATCTTGGAAACACCATATATTTT. Its translation: CASSMYLGNTIYF. Together with reference TRBV19 and TRBJ1-3, the CDR3 gives the full variable domain: DGGITQSPKYLFRKEGQNVTLSCEQNLNHDAMYWYRQDPGQGLRLIYYSQIVNDFQKGDIAEGYSVSREKKESFPLTVTSAQKNPTAFYLCASSMYLGNTIYFGEGSWLTVV.

This clone has more than one count but fewer than ten. The chain links TRBV27 to TRBJ2-7; D may be TRBD1 (6 bases). This CDR3 is 15 amino acids long. The V and J ends lost 3 bases and 6 bases respectively, with 18 bases between them. CDR1 MNHEY and CDR2 SMNVEV come from the germline V gene (reference sequence). The CDR3 here is CASSLAGVRGSEQYF. As DNA, the CDR3 is TGTGCCAGCAGTTTGGCAGGGGTAAGAGGTAGCGAGCAGTACTTC.